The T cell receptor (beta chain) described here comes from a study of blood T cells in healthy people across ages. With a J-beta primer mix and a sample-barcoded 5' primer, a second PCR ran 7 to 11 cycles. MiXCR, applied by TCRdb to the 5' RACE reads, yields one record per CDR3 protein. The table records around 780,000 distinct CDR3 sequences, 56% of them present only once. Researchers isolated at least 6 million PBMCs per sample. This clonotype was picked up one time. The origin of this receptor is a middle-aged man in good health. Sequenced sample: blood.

The CDR3 sequence is CASSAGTGTVDTQYF. Here the CDR3 DNA reads TGTGCCAGCAGTGCCGGGACCGGCACGGTCGATACGCAGTATTTT. This chain connects TRBV2 to TRBJ2-3; perhaps D is TRBD1 or TRBD2 (5 bases each). There are 15 residues in the CDR3. The V and J ends lost 4 bases and 6 bases respectively, with 17 bases between them. Germline V gives CDR1 SNHLY, CDR2 FYNNEI.